These T cell receptor beta chains were read from a single sample in a study of T cells in Graves' hyperthyroidism and ophthalmopathy. Each CDR3 protein gets one entry after TCRdb re-called the multiplex PCR reads with MiXCR. The table shows around 300,000 distinct CDR3 sequences, with over 12% occurring only once. Sequencing was carried out using blood. These receptors came from a woman between 50 and 59 years old with Graves' hyperthyroidism that later progressed to Graves' ophthalmopathy. CDR3s include the opening cysteine and the closing phenylalanine or tryptophan. A D gene is named only where the DNA matches it firmly. Rows may omit the clone size; those that give it use once, few, many or a size class.

clone size: .
D gene: .
V gene: TRBV2
J gene: TRBJ2-3
CDR3 protein: CASSEDRDGITDTQYF
CDR3 DNA: TGTGCCAGCAGTGAAGACCGGGACGGTATCACAGATACGCAGTATTTT

clone size: .
D gene: .
V gene: TRBV9
J gene: TRBJ1-4
CDR3 protein: CASSVGQQMEWEKLFF
CDR3 DNA: TGTGCCAGCAGCGTGGGACAACAAATGGAATGGGAAAAACTGTTTTTT

clone size: many
D gene: TRBD2
V gene: TRBV7-8
J gene: TRBJ2-7
CDR3 protein: CASSSASGTSGPAYEQYF
CDR3 DNA: TGTGCCAGCAGCTCCGCATCCGGGACTAGCGGTCCTGCCTACGAGCAGTACTTC

clone size: .
D gene: .
V gene: TRBV5-5
J gene: TRBJ2-5
CDR3 protein: CASMRTAQGTQYF
CDR3 DNA: TGTGCCAGCATGAGAACCGCTCAAGGGACCCAGTACTTC

clone size: .
D gene: TRBD2
V gene: TRBV9
J gene: TRBJ2-5
CDR3 protein: CASSDPQGLAGSETQYF
CDR3 DNA: TGTGCCAGCAGCGACCCTCAGGGCCTAGCGGGTTCAGAGACCCAGTACTTC

clone size: once
D gene: .
V gene: TRBV3-1
J gene: TRBJ1-2
CDR3 protein: CASGQGSGRGPNYGYTF
CDR3 DNA: TGTGCCAGCGGCCAAGGATCTGGTCGGGGGCCGAACTATGGCTACACCTTC

clone size: many
D gene: TRBD1
V gene: TRBV29-1
J gene: TRBJ1-1
CDR3 protein: CSSGGGTEAFF
CDR3 DNA: TGCAGCTCAGGGGGAGGCACTGAAGCTTTCTTT

clone size: many
D gene: .
V gene: TRBV27
J gene: TRBJ1-2
CDR3 protein: CASSSSDTDYYGYTF
CDR3 DNA: .

clone size: many
D gene: .
V gene: TRBV9
J gene: TRBJ2-5
CDR3 protein: CASSVSGSQETQYF
CDR3 DNA: TGTGCCAGCAGCGTTAGCGGATCCCAAGAGACCCAGTACTTC

clone size: .
D gene: .
V gene: TRBV12-3/TRBV12-4
J gene: TRBJ2-2
CDR3 protein: CASSTGLPGMAGELFF
CDR3 DNA: TGTGCCAGCAGTACGGGACTTCCAGGGATGGCCGGGGAGCTGTTTTTT

clone size: few
D gene: .
V gene: TRBV20-1
J gene: TRBJ1-1
CDR3 protein: CSALAVDKNTEAFF
CDR3 DNA: TGCAGTGCCCTCGCGGTGGACAAGAACACTGAAGCTTTCTTT

clone size: .
D gene: TRBD1
V gene: TRBV20-1
J gene: TRBJ1-5
CDR3 protein: CSARDGGQGDRPQHF
CDR3 DNA: TGCAGTGCTAGAGATGGGGGACAGGGGGATCGGCCCCAGCATTTT

clone size: few
D gene: .
V gene: TRBV24-1
J gene: TRBJ2-2
CDR3 protein: CATRGRAGELFF
CDR3 DNA: TGTGCCACCCGAGGCAGGGCCGGGGAGCTGTTTTTT

clone size: many
D gene: .
V gene: TRBV7-3
J gene: TRBJ2-1
CDR3 protein: CASSLNPTSTSYNEQFF
CDR3 DNA: TGTGCCAGCAGCTTAAACCCGACTTCTACCTCCTACAATGAGCAGTTCTTC

clone size: once
D gene: TRBD2
V gene: TRBV3-1
J gene: TRBJ2-7
CDR3 protein: CASSQGGSGVYEQYF
CDR3 DNA: TGTGCCAGCAGCCAGGGGGGGTCTGGGGTCTACGAGCAGTACTTC

clone size: few
D gene: .
V gene: TRBV5-1
J gene: TRBJ1-2
CDR3 protein: CASLGHPGYGYTF
CDR3 DNA: TGCGCCAGCCTAGGGCATCCGGGCTATGGCTACACCTTC

clone size: many
D gene: .
V gene: TRBV18
J gene: TRBJ2-1
CDR3 protein: CASSPLGLAGMDEQFF
CDR3 DNA: TGTGCCAGCTCACCACTGGGACTCGCAGGCATGGATGAGCAGTTCTTC

clone size: many
D gene: .
V gene: TRBV18
J gene: TRBJ1-1
CDR3 protein: CASSRDKNTEAFF
CDR3 DNA: TGTGCCAGCTCACGTGACAAGAACACTGAAGCTTTCTTT

clone size: many
D gene: .
V gene: TRBV5-1
J gene: TRBJ2-7
CDR3 protein: CASSLARDGPYEQYF
CDR3 DNA: TGCGCCAGCAGCTTGGCGCGGGACGGGCCCTACGAGCAGTACTTC

clone size: .
D gene: TRBD1
V gene: TRBV19
J gene: TRBJ1-2
CDR3 protein: CASNVRDRPYGYTF
CDR3 DNA: TGTGCCAGCAATGTCCGGGACAGACCTTATGGCTACACCTTC

clone size: .
D gene: .
V gene: TRBV12-3/TRBV12-4
J gene: TRBJ2-5
CDR3 protein: CASSQQEQETQYF
CDR3 DNA: TGTGCCAGCAGTCAACAGGAACAAGAGACCCAGTACTTC

clone size: .
D gene: .
V gene: TRBV4-1
J gene: TRBJ1-3
CDR3 protein: CASSQFPSGNTIYF
CDR3 DNA: TGCGCCAGCAGCCAATTTCCCTCTGGAAACACCATATATTTT

clone size: .
D gene: .
V gene: TRBV29-1
J gene: TRBJ1-5
CDR3 protein: CSVEELLRGAQKPQHF
CDR3 DNA: TGCAGCGTTGAAGAGCTGTTGCGGGGGGCGCAAAAGCCCCAGCATTTT

clone size: many
D gene: .
V gene: TRBV12-3/TRBV12-4
J gene: TRBJ2-7
CDR3 protein: CASSPRQPIYEQYF
CDR3 DNA: TGTGCCAGCAGTCCCCGCCAGCCCATATACGAGCAGTACTTC

clone size: many
D gene: TRBD2
V gene: TRBV11-2
J gene: TRBJ2-1
CDR3 protein: CASSLHPGLAVNEQFF
CDR3 DNA: TGTGCCAGCAGCTTACATCCGGGACTAGCGGTAAATGAGCAGTTCTTC

clone size: few
D gene: .
V gene: TRBV20-1
J gene: TRBJ1-5
CDR3 protein: CSARVPGNQPQHF
CDR3 DNA: TGCAGTGCTAGAGTCCCAGGCAATCAGCCCCAGCATTTT

clone size: many
D gene: .
V gene: TRBV6-1
J gene: TRBJ2-5
CDR3 protein: CASTERHRETQYF
CDR3 DNA: TGTGCCAGCACCGAAAGACATCGGGAGACCCAGTACTTC

clone size: many
D gene: TRBD2
V gene: TRBV6-1
J gene: TRBJ2-1
CDR3 protein: CASGGGKNEQFF
CDR3 DNA: TGTGCCAGCGGCGGGGGAAAAAATGAGCAGTTCTTC

clone size: few
D gene: .
V gene: TRBV19
J gene: TRBJ1-5
CDR3 protein: CASSIWASNQPQHF
CDR3 DNA: TGTGCCAGTAGTATTTGGGCTAGCAATCAGCCCCAGCATTTT

clone size: many
D gene: .
V gene: TRBV5-1
J gene: TRBJ2-7
CDR3 protein: CASSFDRAYEQYF
CDR3 DNA: TGCGCCAGCAGCTTCGACAGAGCCTACGAGCAGTACTTC

clone size: many
D gene: .
V gene: TRBV5-5
J gene: TRBJ2-7
CDR3 protein: CASSFTLSYEQYF
CDR3 DNA: TGTGCCAGCAGCTTCACCCTATCCTACGAGCAGTACTTC

clone size: many
D gene: .
V gene: TRBV3-1
J gene: TRBJ1-2
CDR3 protein: CASSQAGGVWYGYTF
CDR3 DNA: TGTGCCAGCAGCCAAGCCGGGGGCGTTTGGTATGGCTACACCTTC

clone size: many
D gene: .
V gene: TRBV28
J gene: TRBJ2-3
CDR3 protein: CASSLGSSRDTQYF
CDR3 DNA: TGTGCCAGCAGTTTAGGGTCTAGTCGTGATACGCAGTATTTT

clone size: many
D gene: .
V gene: TRBV2
J gene: TRBJ1-4
CDR3 protein: CASGTVEKLFF
CDR3 DNA: TGTGCCAGCGGGACCGTCGAAAAACTGTTTTTT

clone size: few
D gene: .
V gene: TRBV18
J gene: TRBJ2-5
CDR3 protein: CASSPPIQGLRETQYF
CDR3 DNA: TGTGCCAGCTCACCACCAATCCAGGGGCTGCGAGAGACCCAGTACTTC

clone size: many
D gene: TRBD2
V gene: TRBV24-1
J gene: TRBJ2-7
CDR3 protein: CATSDLGTSGIYEQYF
CDR3 DNA: TGTGCCACCAGTGATTTAGGGACTAGCGGGATCTACGAGCAGTACTTC

clone size: many
D gene: .
V gene: TRBV5-1
J gene: TRBJ1-3
CDR3 protein: CASSLGSRGSGNTIYF
CDR3 DNA: TGCGCCAGCAGCTTGGGGAGCAGGGGCTCTGGAAACACCATATATTTT

clone size: many
D gene: .
V gene: TRBV11-2
J gene: TRBJ2-7
CDR3 protein: CASSLVPPAEQYF
CDR3 DNA: TGTGCCAGCAGCTTAGTACCGCCGGCCGAGCAGTACTTC

clone size: many
D gene: TRBD2
V gene: TRBV6-2/TRBV6-3
J gene: TRBJ2-6
CDR3 protein: CASSSSGASGANVLTF
CDR3 DNA: TGTGCCAGCAGTTCTAGCGGGGCCTCTGGGGCCAACGTCCTGACTTTC

clone size: .
D gene: .
V gene: TRBV19
J gene: TRBJ1-5
CDR3 protein: CASSFDRRSNQPQHF
CDR3 DNA: TGTGCCAGTAGTTTCGACAGGCGAAGCAATCAGCCCCAGCATTTT

clone size: many
D gene: .
V gene: TRBV20-1
J gene: TRBJ2-1
CDR3 protein: CSAPTGGRGFF
CDR3 DNA: TGCAGTGCCCCAACTGGCGGCCGGGGGTTCTTC

clone size: many
D gene: .
V gene: TRBV20-1
J gene: TRBJ2-5
CDR3 protein: CSAAGETQYF
CDR3 DNA: TGCAGTGCCGCGGGGGAGACCCAGTACTTC

clone size: few
D gene: .
V gene: TRBV20-1
J gene: TRBJ2-2
CDR3 protein: CSARAPLESGELFF
CDR3 DNA: TGCAGTGCGAGAGCCCCCCTGGAGAGCGGGGAGCTGTTTTTT

clone size: many
D gene: TRBD1
V gene: TRBV27
J gene: TRBJ1-6
CDR3 protein: CASSRGLGSPLHF
CDR3 DNA: TGTGCCAGCAGCAGGGGGTTGGGGTCACCCCTCCACTTT

clone size: .
D gene: TRBD2
V gene: TRBV3-1
J gene: TRBJ2-1
CDR3 protein: CASSPHAEPSGLYNEQFF
CDR3 DNA: TGTGCCAGCAGCCCCCACGCCGAACCTAGCGGGCTGTACAATGAGCAGTTCTTC

clone size: few
D gene: TRBD2
V gene: TRBV24-1
J gene: TRBJ2-1
CDR3 protein: CATSDPTSGRAWEQFF
CDR3 DNA: TGTGCCACCAGTGACCCAACTAGCGGGAGGGCCTGGGAGCAGTTCTTC

clone size: .
D gene: .
V gene: TRBV9
J gene: TRBJ2-5
CDR3 protein: CASSVGRGTETQYF
CDR3 DNA: TGTGCCAGCAGCGTAGGCCGCGGGACGGAGACCCAGTACTTC

clone size: many
D gene: .
V gene: TRBV3-1
J gene: TRBJ2-7
CDR3 protein: CASSQGEGAPYEQYF
CDR3 DNA: TGTGCCAGCAGCCAGGGGGAGGGGGCGCCCTACGAGCAGTACTTC

clone size: .
D gene: .
V gene: TRBV14
J gene: TRBJ1-1
CDR3 protein: CASSLFRGRDTEAFF
CDR3 DNA: TGTGCCAGCAGCCTCTTCCGAGGGAGAGACACTGAAGCTTTCTTT

clone size: few
D gene: TRBD1
V gene: TRBV9
J gene: TRBJ2-7
CDR3 protein: CASSGRDSSYEQYF
CDR3 DNA: TGTGCCAGCAGCGGCCGGGACAGCTCCTACGAGCAGTACTTC

clone size: many
D gene: .
V gene: TRBV20-1
J gene: TRBJ2-7
CDR3 protein: CSARAQTYEQYF
CDR3 DNA: TGCAGTGCTAGAGCCCAAACCTACGAGCAGTACTTC

clone size: many
D gene: TRBD2
V gene: TRBV11-2
J gene: TRBJ2-7
CDR3 protein: CASSAPRLAYTYEQYF
CDR3 DNA: TGTGCCAGCAGCGCACCCAGACTAGCGTACACCTACGAGCAGTACTTC

clone size: .
D gene: TRBD2
V gene: TRBV2
J gene: TRBJ2-1
CDR3 protein: CASRAELATEQFF
CDR3 DNA: TGTGCCAGCAGGGCAGAACTAGCGACTGAGCAGTTCTTC

clone size: many
D gene: TRBD2
V gene: TRBV5-1
J gene: TRBJ2-3
CDR3 protein: CASSVLAGSTDTQYF
CDR3 DNA: TGCGCCAGCAGCGTGCTAGCGGGGAGCACAGATACGCAGTATTTT

clone size: few
D gene: .
V gene: TRBV10-3
J gene: TRBJ1-5
CDR3 protein: CAISESSQANQPQHF
CDR3 DNA: TGTGCCATCAGTGAGTCGAGCCAGGCTAATCAGCCCCAGCATTTT